The T cell receptor (beta chain) under discussion was sequenced for a study of patients and donors after allogeneic stem cell transplantation. The CDR3 contains 16 residues. Germline V gene data show CDR1 as SGHVS and CDR2 as FQNEAQ. V dropped 2 bases and J dropped 2; count of bases not matched to a gene: 7. From the RT-PCR reads, TCRdb called clonotypes with MiXCR, one entry per CDR3 protein. Counted here are about 960,000 distinct CDR3 sequences, 15% to 20% occurring once; the ten biggest clones make up around 6%. Sequenced sample: blood, either unsorted or a sorted T cell fraction (not recorded which). The receptor was derived from a human donor who was either an allogeneic HSCT recipient or a stem cell or donor lymphocyte infusion donor (not recorded which). It is not recorded whose cells these are; they may come from a transplant donor. The V gene is TRBV7-8, the J gene TRBJ2-3, with 7 nucleotides matching TRBD2. The CDR3, as DNA: TGTGCCAGCAGCTTATTAAGCGGGGAGCACACAGATACGCAGTATTTT. Its translation is CASSLLSGEHTDTQYF.